This T cell receptor (beta chain) was observed in a study of blood T cell repertoires in COVID-19. With V trimmed by 4 bases and J by 5 bases, 16 bases remained unmatched. The germline V gene has CDR1 SGDLS and CDR2 YYNGEE. This CDR3 is built from 19 residues. The assay was immunoSEQ multiplex PCR, and TCRdb's table has in-frame clones only and misses some. Of over 200,000 clones in the sample, 85% to 90% were seen once. This rearrangement joins TRBV9 to TRBJ2-7; 15 positions match TRBD2. The clonotype was recovered from a woman in her 30s with acute COVID-19. Sequencing was carried out using PBMCs or T cells enriched from blood (not recorded which). CDR3 in DNA: TGTGCCAGCAGCCCCCGACCGGGACTAGCGGGGGGACTTCACCACGAGCAGTACTTC. Translated, it gives CASSPRPGLAGGLHHEQYF.